These T cell receptor beta chains were read from a single sample in a study of a mutant IDH1 vaccine in newly diagnosed glioma. Data came from immunoSEQ multiplex PCR; TCRdb stores just in-frame clones and leaves some out. The sample shows roughly 44,000 clones, approximately 81% of them seen only once. These receptors' targets are unknown. The material sequenced was PBMCs, taken from a glioma patient whose treatment included an IDH1 peptide vaccine. The receptor source for this set is a woman in her 40s with glioma. Some clones in this sample may be carry-over from other donors' samples. Both conserved end residues are part of each CDR3. Fields, in order: J gene, D gene, V gene, clone size, CDR3 DNA, CDR3 protein. The D gene is left open where the match is weak. The listing skips clone size in some rows; elsewhere it reads once, few, many or a size class.

TRBJ2-7 | . | TRBV5-6 | . | TGTGCCAGCAGCTTGGCCTTAGCGGAGTTCTACGAGCAGTACTTC | CASSLALAEFYEQYF
TRBJ1-1 | TRBD1 | TRBV19 | . | TGTGCCAGTAGTTTAGACAGGGGAGGAACTGAAGCTTTCTTT | CASSLDRGGTEAFF
TRBJ2-7 | . | TRBV9 | once | TGTGCCAGCAGCGTCGCGCAGGCCCACTCCTACGAGCAGTACTTC | CASSVAQAHSYEQYF
TRBJ1-5 | . | TRBV7-8 | . | TGTGCCAGCAGCTTATCCGCACAGGGTCTTCAGCCCCAGCATTTT | CASSLSAQGLQPQHF
TRBJ1-2 | . | TRBV7-8 | . | TGTGCCAGCAGCTTAAATCAGGGTTTAAGGGGCTACACCTTC | CASSLNQGLRGYTF
TRBJ1-2 | . | TRBV5-4 | . | TGTGCCAGCAGCTCTTCATCGACTTATGGCTACACCTTC | CASSSSSTYGYTF
TRBJ2-7 | TRBD1 | TRBV2 | . | TGTGCCAGCAGGAAAGGCCGGGGACAGGGGGAGACCTACGAGCAGTACTTC | CASRKGRGQGETYEQYF
TRBJ1-2 | . | TRBV6-1 | . | TGTGCCAGCAGGCAGGGGATCTATGGCTACACCTTC | CASRQGIYGYTF
TRBJ2-5 | . | TRBV6-1 | . | TGTGCCAGCAGCCCCCTAGGGGCTGGAGTAGAGACCCAGTACTTC | CASSPLGAGVETQYF
TRBJ2-2 | TRBD2 | TRBV5-1 | . | TGCGCCAGCAGCCTGCGGACTAGCAGGGCCGGGGAGCTGTTTTTT | CASSLRTSRAGELFF
TRBJ2-7 | . | TRBV5-1 | . | TGCGCCAGCACCCTTGGGGAATACTACGAGCAGTACTTC | CASTLGEYYEQYF
TRBJ2-7 | . | TRBV7-2 | . | TGTGCCAGCAGCTTAGTGGGACTGCCATCCTACGAGCAGTACTTC | CASSLVGLPSYEQYF
TRBJ2-3 | . | TRBV7-9 | . | TGTGCCAGCAGCTTTAACAGCGGCACAGATACGCAGTATTTT | CASSFNSGTDTQYF
TRBJ2-5 | . | TRBV7-3 | . | TGTGCCAGCAGCACCGGACAGTCACGGACCCAGTACTTC | CASSTGQSRTQYF
TRBJ2-7 | . | TRBV15 | few | TGTGCCACCAGCAGAGATGTAAGGGCCGGGGAGCAGTACTTC | CATSRDVRAGEQYF
TRBJ2-1 | TRBD2 | TRBV5-1 | once | TGCGCCAGCAGCCCCATAGCGGGGCTTTACAATGAGCAGTTCTTC | CASSPIAGLYNEQFF
TRBJ2-1 | TRBD1 | TRBV29-1 | . | TGCAGCGGGGGTCGGCAGGGGGCTAACAATGAGCAGTTCTTC | CSGGRQGANNEQFF